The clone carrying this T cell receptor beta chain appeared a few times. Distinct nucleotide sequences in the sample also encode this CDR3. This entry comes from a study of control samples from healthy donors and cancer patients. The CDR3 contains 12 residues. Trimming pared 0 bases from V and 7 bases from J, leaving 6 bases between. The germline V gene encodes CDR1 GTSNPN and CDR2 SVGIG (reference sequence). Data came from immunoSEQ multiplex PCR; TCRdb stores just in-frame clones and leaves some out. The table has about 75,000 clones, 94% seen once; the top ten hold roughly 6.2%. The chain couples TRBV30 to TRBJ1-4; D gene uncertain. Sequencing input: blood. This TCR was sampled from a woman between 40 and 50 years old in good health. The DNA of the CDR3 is TGTGCCTGGAGTGTACTTCGTGAAAAACTGTTTTTT. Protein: CAWSVLREKLFF.